The 10 T cell receptor beta chains below come from one sample, sequenced in a study of tumor-infiltrating lymphocytes in primary liver carcinoma (dated by TCRdb to about 2017). TCRdb shows the sequencer as Illumina HiSeq 2500. Starting from roughly 500 ng total RNA, TCRbeta-specific cDNA was produced by reverse transcription with a constant-region primer and ProtoScript II reverse transcriptase. Construction of the TCRbeta libraries relied on three nested rounds of multiplex PCR, following a slightly modified ARM-PCR procedure. Each of the first two PCR rounds ran for approximately 11 cycles using multiplex TRBV1-TRBV30 forward primers together with a Cbeta reverse primer. TCRdb itself trimmed the public reads at Q25 with fastp, ran MiXCR and retained productive beta chains. When rows share a CDR3 protein, they turn into one entry using the most common DNA and genes. The sample profile shows 330,000 or so distinct CDR3 sequences; roughly 61% of them were found once. The ten largest clonotypes hold 5.5% to 7% of the sample.

Blood RNA was extracted from unsorted whole blood using TRIzol reagent, and germline DNA was obtained with the DNeasy Blood & Tissue kit. Sequenced sample: peripheral blood. The receptors shown here come from a man aged 35 to 55 with primary liver carcinoma and hepatitis B virus infection.

This clonotype was seen a handful of times. V gene TRBV4-1 combines with J gene TRBJ1-4; a weak D match, TRBD1 (5 bases). Deletions cut 4 bases from V and 6 bases from J, with 15 bases between. The CDR3 runs 15 residues. CDR1 is MGHRA and CDR2 is YSYEKL in the germline V gene. The DNA of the CDR3 is TGCGCCAGCAGCCGCGACAGCCGACGGGATGAAAAACTGTTTTTT. Translation gives CASSRDSRRDEKLFF.

This clonotype was found a few times. This may be a read error: a much more frequent sequence differs by one nucleotide. V usage is TRBV29-1 and J usage is TRBJ2-3; 7 bases align to TRBD2. The CDR3 contains 15 residues. V lost 1 base, J lost 6 bases, and 10 bases stayed unmatched. Germline assignment: CDR1 SQVTM and CDR2 ANQGSEA. Written as DNA, the CDR3 is TGCAGCGTTGAAGTCTTCGGGGGGATGTCGGATACGCAGTATTTT. Encoded protein: CSVEVFGGMSDTQYF.

As concerns this clonotype: This sequence may be a read error, since a much larger clone differs from it by one base. The V gene is TRBV6-5, the J gene TRBJ1-5, with D possibly TRBD1 on 6 matching bases. This CDR3 has 13 residues. The germline V gene encodes CDR1 MNHEY and CDR2 SVGAGI. CDR3 amino acids: CASSLGQYQAQHF. CDR3 in DNA: TGTGCCAGCAGTTTAGGACAGTATCAGGCCCAGCATTTT.

On this clonotype: A read error may explain this, as a much larger clone is one base away. The chain combines TRBV6-1 with TRBJ2-1, with 9 bases lining up with TRBD2. From germline, CDR1 is MNHNS and CDR2 SASEGT. The CDR3 has 15 residues. This CDR3 is CASSPKTSGDNEKFF. CDR3 DNA: TGTGCCAGCAGTCCAAAGACTAGCGGTGACAATGAGAAGTTCTTC.

With respect to this clonotype: It may be a read error: a sequence one base away is much more abundant. This sequence joins TRBV29-1 and TRBJ2-7; TRBD2 matches 13 bases. This CDR3 is built from 15 residues. Germline lookup yields CDR1 SQVTM and CDR2 ANQGSEA. CDR3 bases: TGCAGAGTTGCCCAGGGACTAGCGGGACAATACGAGCAGTACTTC. It is translated as CRVAQGLAGQYEQYF.

This clonotype was counted once. This could be a read error, since a much larger clone is one nucleotide away. The chain has TRBV29-1 and TRBJ1-4; D remains unclear. CDR3 length equals 12 residues. The germline V gene has CDR1 SQVTM and CDR2 ANQGSEA. The CDR3 region has the DNA TGCAGCATTGAAGACCTTAATGAAAAACTGTTTTTT. This gives the protein CSIEDLNEKLFF.

This clonotype was detected ten times or more. The chain couples TRBV12-3 or TRBV12-4 to TRBJ1-4; tentative D call: TRBD1 (6 bases). The CDR3 length is 13 residues. The ends were cut back, 6 bases at V and 5 bases at J, with 10 bases in the middle. The CDR3 loop is CASRDSTNEKLFF. CDR3 in DNA: TGTGCCAGCAGGGACAGCACGAATGAAAAACTGTTTTTT.

This clonotype has a single count. A much larger clone lies one base from this, so it may be a read error. CDR3 region: CASSPGGPYKQYF. The CDR3 DNA follows: TGTGCCAGCAGTCCGGGGGGGCCCTACAAGCAGTACTTC. The chain uses TRBV6-6 and TRBJ2-7; 8 bases are shared with TRBD2. CDR1 and CDR2 (germline): MNHNY, SVGAGI (reference sequence). The CDR3 has 13 residues.

The CDR3 coding sequence is TGTGCCAGCAGCCTCCGCGGACATGGGTTCGCCTACGAGCAGTACTTC. Translated, it gives CASSLRGHGFAYEQYF. This chain uses TRBV11-2 with TRBJ2-7, with D perhaps matching TRBD1 (5 bases). The germline V and J ends were trimmed by 5 bases and 2 bases, with 19 bases remaining between them. CDR3 length: 16 residues. Germline V CDR1 and CDR2: SGHAT, FQNNGV.

The V gene is TRBV11-2, the J gene TRBJ2-1; D possibly corresponds to TRBD1 (5 bases). This CDR3 is built from 13 residues. Looked up from germline, CDR1 is SGHAT and CDR2 is FQNNGV. Trimming took off 2 bases at V and 9 bases at J, with 11 bases between the two ends. CDR3 nucleotides: TGTGCCAGCAGCTTATCCAGGGATGTTGAGCAGTTCTTC. Its protein product is CASSLSRDVEQFF.